A single sample gave rise to the 23 T cell receptor beta chains below, sequenced in a study of identical twins. Each CDR3 protein is one row after TCRdb ran MiXCR on the 5' RACE reads. Of about 240,000 distinct CDR3 sequences listed, approximately 8% are singletons. This same sample was also part of a study on yellow fever vaccine responses in identical twins.

Sequencing used CD8+ T cells sorted from blood. Source of these receptors: a woman between 18 and 30 years old in good health.

This clonotype was picked up many times. The V call is TRBV4-1, the J call TRBJ2-7; the D is unclear. V was shortened by 0 bases and J by 5 bases, with 2 bases between the two germline ends. The germline gives CDR1 MGHRA, CDR2 YSYEKL. The CDR3 loop spans 11 amino acids. DNA of the CDR3: TGCGCCAGCAGCCAAGAGAACGAGCAGTACTTC. The encoded protein is CASSQENEQYF.

The chain couples TRBV6-5 to TRBJ2-3; 10 bases align to TRBD2. Germline CDR1 is MNHEY and CDR2 is SVGAGI. The CDR3 has 15 residues. The J segment lost 4 bases and the V segment lost 4 bases, leaving 5 bases of the junction unmatched. The CDR3 sequence is CASSLAGGVADTQYF. The CDR3 DNA reads as TGTGCCAGCAGTTTAGCGGGGGGTGTCGCAGATACGCAGTATTTT.

The genes are TRBV25-1 and TRBJ2-2, with 9 bases aligning to TRBD1. CDR3 length equals 15 residues. From germline, CDR1 is MGHDK and CDR2 SYGVNS. V shed 8 bases and J 5 bases; nucleotides not matched to a gene: 9. The CDR3 DNA sequence: TGTGCCAGCTCCACGGTGACAGGGGGTACCGGGGAGCTGTTTTTT. It is translated as CASSTVTGGTGELFF.

The V call is TRBV10-3, the J call TRBJ1-2; perhaps TRBD1 as D (5 bases). The V gene's germline CDR1 is ENHRY and CDR2 SYGVKD. With 1 base removed from V and 0 bases from J, the gap between germline ends came to 12 bases. The CDR3 has 16 amino acids. CDR3 coding DNA: TGTGCCATCAGTGAGTGGGGGAGTGAGGCTAACTATGGCTACACCTTC. As protein: CAISEWGSEANYGYTF.

This clonotype came up a few times. The J gene is TRBJ2-3, the V gene TRBV28; the D is unclear. V was shortened by 3 bases and J by 6 bases, with 16 bases between the two germline ends. CDR1 and CDR2 from the germline V gene are MDHEN and SYDVKM. The CDR3 consists of 15 residues. The DNA of the CDR3 is TGTGCCAGCAGTTTGCGTTTCGAGCTGCGGGATACGCAGTATTTT. The encoded protein is CASSLRFELRDTQYF.

Many counts were recorded for this clonotype. This rearrangement joins TRBV10-3 to TRBJ2-1; TRBD2 might be the D (5 bases). This CDR3 contains 13 residues. The germline CDR1 and CDR2 sequences are ENHRY and SYGVKD. Deletions cut 10 bases from V and 4 bases from J, with 14 bases between. The CDR3 sequence: CATSVDSYNEQFF. Written as DNA, the CDR3 is TGTGCCACGAGTGTGGACTCTTACAATGAGCAGTTCTTC.

This clonotype was picked up a small number of times. The chain is built from TRBV27 and TRBJ2-5; perhaps D is TRBD1 or TRBD2 (5 bases each). Germline V gene lookup returns CDR1 MNHEY and CDR2 SMNVEV (reference sequence). V shed 3 bases and J shed 6 bases, with 20 bases lying between them. There are 16 residues in the CDR3. The CDR3 DNA reads TGTGCCAGCAGTTTTTGGGACGGCGCGGGCGTGAAGACCCAGTACTTC. Residues: CASSFWDGAGVKTQYF.

Many counts were recorded for this clonotype. This chain links TRBV15 with TRBJ2-5, with TRBD1 matching 7 bases. The CDR3 runs to 15 residues. Losses at the gene ends were 0 bases for V and 4 bases for J; bases not matched to a gene: 5. Germline CDR1 and CDR2: LNHNV and YYDKDF (reference sequence). Here the CDR3 reads CATSREAGGAETQYF. CDR3 bases: TGTGCCACCAGCAGAGAGGCAGGGGGAGCAGAGACCCAGTACTTC.

This clonotype came up a few times. J is TRBJ2-1 and V is TRBV11-2, with a possible D match to TRBD2 (6 bases). Trimming pared 5 bases from V and 0 bases from J, leaving 14 bases between. CDR1 and CDR2 (germline): SGHAT, FQNNGV. The CDR3 totals 16 residues. The CDR3 bases are TGTGCCAGCAGCCATGATGTGACTAGCTCCTACAATGAGCAGTTCTTC. This translates into CASSHDVTSSYNEQFF. Full variable domain (rest looked up from reference TRBV11-2 and TRBJ2-1): EAGVAQSPRYKIIEKRQSVAFWCNPISGHATLYWYQQILGQGPKLLIQFQNNGVVDDSQLPKDRFSAERLKGVDSTLKIQPAKLEDSAVYLCASSHDVTSSYNEQFFGPGTRLTVL.

This clonotype has just a few counts. This sequence joins TRBV9 and TRBJ2-7; weak D call: TRBD1 (6 bases). The CDR3 sequence is 14 residues long. V shed 4 bases and J shed 7 bases, with 18 bases lying between them. CDR1 and CDR2 from the germline V gene are SGDLS and YYNGEE. CDR3 protein: CASSPRTAPLEQYF. CDR3 nucleotide sequence: TGTGCCAGCAGCCCCCGGACAGCGCCCCTGGAGCAGTACTTC.

Ten or more counts support this clonotype. V is TRBV4-1 and J is TRBJ1-2, with D unclear. Germline CDR1 MGHRA, CDR2 YSYEKL. V dropped 5 bases and J dropped 8 bases, with 9 bases sitting between them. The CDR3 sequence is 11 residues long. The chain's CDR3 is CASSALGGYTF. The CDR3 bases are TGCGCCAGCAGCGCCCTCGGGGGCTACACCTTC.

V and J are TRBV20-1 and TRBJ2-2, with D maybe TRBD1 (5 bases). With 2 bases removed from V and 1 base from J, the gap between germline ends came to 11 bases. This CDR3 region has 15 residues. The germline V gene encodes CDR1 DFQATT and CDR2 SNEGSKA (reference sequence). In DNA, the CDR3 is TGCAGTGCTAGAAACAGGTTGGGGAACACCGGGGAGCTGTTTTTT. The encoded protein is CSARNRLGNTGELFF.

This clonotype appeared a few times. This chain links TRBV6-4 with TRBJ1-5; D is perhaps TRBD1 (5 bases). CDR3 length equals 14 residues. The V and J ends lost 0 bases and 6 bases respectively, with 9 bases between them. The germline V gene encodes CDR1 MRHNA and CDR2 SNTAGT. The CDR3 spells CASSDSPGGQPQHF. In DNA form, the CDR3 reads TGTGCCAGCAGTGACTCCCCGGGGGGTCAGCCCCAGCATTTT.

The V gene is TRBV4-2, the J gene TRBJ2-7, with D perhaps TRBD2 (6 bases). This CDR3 is 15 amino acids long. Germline CDR1 LGHNA, CDR2 YNFKEQ. V was pared by 1 base and J by 2 bases, with 12 bases between. The CDR3 DNA reads TGTGCCAGCAGCCAAGGTTGGGACTCACCCTACGAGCAGTACTTC. This codes for CASSQGWDSPYEQYF.

This clonotype has only a few counts. V gene TRBV4-2 combines with J gene TRBJ2-2; 7 positions match TRBD2. The CDR3 totals 15 residues. The junction had 11 bases not matched to a gene; V was cut back by 8 bases and J by 5 bases. CDR1 is LGHNA, CDR2 YNFKEQ, per germline. CDR3 amino acids: CASRKSSGETGELFF. CDR3 bases: TGTGCCAGCCGAAAGTCCAGCGGGGAAACCGGGGAGCTGTTTTTT.

This chain joins TRBV28 and TRBJ1-5; no clear D gene. Germline CDR1 reads MDHEN; CDR2 reads SYDVKM. The CDR3 spans 15 residues. V gave up 3 bases and J gave up 1 base, with 10 bases separating them. CDR3: CASSLGRGSNQPQHF. In DNA, the CDR3 is TGTGCCAGCAGTTTGGGTAGAGGGAGCAATCAGCCCCAGCATTTT.

The chain joins TRBV11-2 to TRBJ2-5; no reliable D call. CDR1 and CDR2 from the germline V gene are SGHAT and FQNNGV. The CDR3 is 12 amino acids. V lost 4 bases and J lost 1, with 4 bases in between. CDR3: CASSWAQETQYF. In nucleotides, the CDR3 is TGTGCCAGCAGCTGGGCCCAAGAGACCCAGTACTTC.

This clonotype showed up many times. The genes are TRBV4-1 and TRBJ2-7, with a possible D match to TRBD2 (6 bases). Germline V CDR1 and CDR2: MGHRA, YSYEKL. CDR3 length equals 15 residues. V lost 1 base to trimming and J lost 4 bases, with 14 bases between them. The chain's CDR3 is CASSQVLAALYEQYF. The CDR3 DNA reads as TGCGCCAGCAGCCAAGTTTTAGCGGCTTTATACGAGCAGTACTTC.

CDR3 in DNA: TGTGCCAGCAGTGAAGGGGGGAACGGGATGGAGACCCAGTACTTC. Protein sequence: CASSEGGNGMETQYF. The genes are TRBV2 and TRBJ2-5, with D perhaps being TRBD1 or TRBD2 (5 bases each). Germline V gene data show CDR1 as SNHLY and CDR2 as FYNNEI. V lost 1 base and J 5 bases, leaving 14 bases between the germline ends. The CDR3 loop spans 15 amino acids.

This clonotype was seen only a few times. V usage is TRBV28 and J usage is TRBJ1-3; D might be TRBD1 (5 bases). Germline V CDR1 and CDR2: MDHEN, SYDVKM. The V end was cut by 9 bases, the J end by 1 base, with 13 bases between. The CDR3 runs to 14 residues. CDR3 loop: CASTGTESGNTIYF. The DNA of the CDR3 is TGTGCCAGTACCGGGACGGAGTCTGGAAACACCATATATTTT.

The gene calls are TRBV6-1 and TRBJ2-2; D is unclear. The CDR3 covers 16 residues. Trimming pared 4 bases from V and 0 bases from J, leaving 12 bases between. Germline-derived CDR1 and CDR2 are MNHNS and SASEGT. The CDR3 loop is CASSALLTANTGELFF. DNA for the CDR3: TGTGCCAGCAGTGCCCTTTTGACGGCGAACACCGGGGAGCTGTTTTTT.

The rearrangement links TRBV20-1 to TRBJ2-5, with 9 bases lining up with TRBD1. Trimming cost V 6 bases and J 3 bases; bases outside gene matches: 2. The CDR3 covers 12 residues. CDR1 and CDR2 (germline): DFQATT, SNEGSKA (reference sequence). CDR3 residues: CSAGDREETQYF. The CDR3 nucleotides are TGCAGTGCCGGGGACAGGGAAGAGACCCAGTACTTC.

The chain employs TRBV4-1 and TRBJ2-5; 7 bases match TRBD2. V lost 1 base, J lost 3 bases, and 5 bases stayed unmatched. Germline V lookup: CDR1 MGHRA, CDR2 YSYEKL. CDR3 length: 15 amino acids. CDR3 coding DNA: TGCGCCAGCAGCCAAGTTCTAGCGGAGGAAGAGACCCAGTACTTC. This sequence encodes CASSQVLAEEETQYF.